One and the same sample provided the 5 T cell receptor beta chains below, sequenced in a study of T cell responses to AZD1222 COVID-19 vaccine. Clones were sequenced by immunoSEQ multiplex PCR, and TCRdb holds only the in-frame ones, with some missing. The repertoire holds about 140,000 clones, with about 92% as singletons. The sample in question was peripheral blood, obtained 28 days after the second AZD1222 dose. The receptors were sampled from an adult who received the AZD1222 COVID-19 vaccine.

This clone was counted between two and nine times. As DNA, the CDR3 is TGCGCCAGCGCGGCAGGAAGACAGGACAACTATGGCTACACCTTC. Translation: CASAAGRQDNYGYTF. The rearrangement uses TRBV5-1 and TRBJ1-2, with D maybe TRBD1 (6 bases). CDR3 length equals 15 residues. Germline values: CDR1 SGHRS, CDR2 YFSETQ. V was trimmed by 7 bases and J by 2 bases, leaving 18 bases between them.

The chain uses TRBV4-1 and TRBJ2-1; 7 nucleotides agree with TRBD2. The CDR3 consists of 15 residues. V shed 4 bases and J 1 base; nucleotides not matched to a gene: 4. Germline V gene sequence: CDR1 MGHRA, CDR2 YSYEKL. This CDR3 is CASSPGTTSYNEQFF. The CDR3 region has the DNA TGCGCCAGCAGCCCCGGGACTACGTCCTACAATGAGCAGTTCTTC.

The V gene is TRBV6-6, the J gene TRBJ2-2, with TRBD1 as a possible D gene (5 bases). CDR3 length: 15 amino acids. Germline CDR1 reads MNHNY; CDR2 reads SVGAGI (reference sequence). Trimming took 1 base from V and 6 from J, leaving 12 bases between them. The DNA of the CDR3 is TGTGCCAGCAGTTACTTAGGGGCGCAGGCCGGGGAGCTGTTTTTT. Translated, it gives CASSYLGAQAGELFF.

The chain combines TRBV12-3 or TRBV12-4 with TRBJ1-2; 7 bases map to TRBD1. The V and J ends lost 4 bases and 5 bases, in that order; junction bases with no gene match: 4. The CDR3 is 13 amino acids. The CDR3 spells CASSSDRVYGYTF. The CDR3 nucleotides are TGTGCCAGCAGTTCAGACAGGGTGTATGGCTACACCTTC.

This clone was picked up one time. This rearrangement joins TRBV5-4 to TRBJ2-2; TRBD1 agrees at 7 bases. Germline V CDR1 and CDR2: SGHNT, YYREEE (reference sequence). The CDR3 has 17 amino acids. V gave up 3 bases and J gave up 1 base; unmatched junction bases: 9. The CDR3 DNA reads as TGTGCCAGCAGCTCGCCTGCCTGGACAGGGAACACCGGGGAGCTGTTTTTT. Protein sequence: CASSSPAWTGNTGELFF.